This T cell receptor beta chain was captured in a study of T-cell memory formation after mild COVID-19. Study-level background: The two donors had largely donor-specific TCR clusters. The study, taken as a whole, reports: Later expanders leaned toward CD4+, whereas clones contracting from day 15 to 85 were balanced CD4/CD8. Memory sampled before infection contained some responding clones, suggesting cross-reactive memory joined.

This clonotype was counted between two and nine times. Its antigen is not known. Germline V gene lookup returns CDR1 SGHRS and CDR2 YFSETQ. J gave up 5 bases and V 0 bases, and 5 bases lay outside the gene matches. This CDR3 is built from 16 residues. TCR alpha and TCR beta cDNA libraries carrying sample barcodes and UMIs were produced by 5'RACE using constant-segment primers. TCRdb passed the 5' RACE reads through MiXCR, listing each CDR3 protein once. The sample yields roughly 68,000 distinct CDR3 sequences, approximately 15% seen once. The origin of this receptor is an adult woman who had mild COVID-19 (a few samples of this study predate the infection). Cell type and time point are not known. The chain has TRBV5-1 and TRBJ2-1, with 10 bases identical to TRBD1. Source material: PBMCs or a T cell subset sorted from them (not recorded which). The CDR3 is CASSLDRDRGNNEQFF. CDR3 bases: TGCGCCAGCAGCTTGGATCGGGACAGGGGTAACAATGAGCAGTTCTTC.